Each of the 28 T cell receptor beta chains below was sequenced from the same sample in a study of human T cells and chemical hapten exposure. The time point is: healthy volunteer bleed at 6 weeks. The authors extracted total RNA from unfractionated whole blood. TCRdb fed the RACE reads into MiXCR, producing one record per CDR3 protein. Among around 65,000 distinct CDR3 sequences listed, about 5.7% were seen once. The specimen sequenced was whole blood. These receptors were obtained from a female donor in good health. Some clones in this sample may be carry-over from other donors' samples.

This clonotype was counted ten times or more. The chain combines TRBV10-2 with TRBJ2-1, with 11 bases identical to TRBD1. The V and J ends lost 3 bases and 5 bases, in that order; junction bases with no gene match: 6. CDR1 and CDR2 from the germline V gene are WSHSY and SAAADI. The CDR3 length is 16 residues. CDR3 sequence (DNA): TGCGCCAGCAGTGACTGGACAGGGGGCTTTCACAATGAGCAGTTCTTC. Its translation: CASSDWTGGFHNEQFF.

This clonotype has at least ten counts. The chain joins TRBV6-2 or TRBV6-3 to TRBJ2-4; tentative D call: TRBD1 (5 bases). CDR1 is MNHEY, CDR2 SVGEGT, per germline. Trimming shortened V by 6 bases and J by 0 bases, and 12 bases separated the two germline ends. CDR3 length: 15 residues. The CDR3 DNA reads TGTGCCAGCAGCCGACAGCTACTAGCCAAAAACATTCAGTACTTC. Amino acids: CASSRQLLAKNIQYF.

This clonotype was seen repeatedly, ten times or more. The V call is TRBV10-3, the J call TRBJ2-7, with 14 bases matching TRBD2. This CDR3 comprises 15 residues. Germline loops: CDR1 ENHRY, CDR2 SYGVKD. The trim removed 6 bases at V and 7 bases at J, leaving 8 bases unmatched. The CDR3 sequence: CAIRPGLAGVGEQYF. CDR3 DNA sequence: TGTGCCATCAGACCGGGACTAGCGGGAGTAGGGGAGCAGTACTTC.

In its sample, this clonotype was seen a few times. At one of its ends the junction is not consistent with the germline gene, which may arise from a read error. Here the CDR3 reads CASSPRQQGAGVF. The CDR3 nucleotides are TGTGCCAGCAGCCCCAGGCAACAGGGGGCCGGGGTCTTT. V and J are TRBV4-2 and TRBJ1-1; 9 bases agree with TRBD1. The length of the CDR3 is 13 residues. Germline V CDR1 and CDR2: LGHNA, YNFKEQ.

In this sample, this clonotype turned up a few times. The chain couples TRBV5-1 to TRBJ2-7, with TRBD1 matching over 10 bases. The CDR3 is 14 residues long. Losses at the gene ends were 4 bases for V and 3 bases for J; bases not matched to a gene: 4. From germline, CDR1 is SGHRS and CDR2 YFSETQ. In nucleotides, the CDR3 is TGCGCCAGCAGCCTGGACAGGGGGAACTACGAGCAGTACTTC. The encoded protein is CASSLDRGNYEQYF. Variable domain in full (rest from reference TRBV5-1 and TRBJ2-7): KAGVTQTPRYLIKTRGQQVTLSCSPISGHRSVSWYQQTPGQGLQFLFEYFSETQRNKGNFPGRFSGRQFSNSRSEMNVSTLELGDSALYLCASSLDRGNYEQYFGPGTRLTVT.

This clonotype was seen a few times. The chain uses TRBV12-3 or TRBV12-4 and TRBJ2-3; D is ambiguous. V lost 1 base to trimming and J lost 6 bases, with 11 bases between them. The CDR3 covers 14 residues. The CDR3 region is CASSLGVSDDTQYF. In DNA, the CDR3 is TGTGCCAGCAGTTTAGGGGTCAGCGACGATACGCAGTATTTT.

This clonotype has a count of ten or more. The V and J genes are TRBV7-9 and TRBJ1-6; no clear D gene. The ends were cut back, 1 base at V and 8 bases at J, with 6 bases in the middle. Per germline, CDR1 SEHNR and CDR2 FQNEAQ (reference sequence). The CDR3 has 13 residues. The CDR3 reads CASSLVSDSPLHF. Written as DNA, the CDR3 is TGTGCCAGCAGCTTAGTCTCAGATTCACCCCTCCACTTT.

This clonotype was recorded many times. The V call is TRBV12-3 or TRBV12-4, the J call TRBJ2-3, with a possible D match to TRBD2 (6 bases). V was cut by 3 bases and J by 7 bases, with 17 bases left in between. The CDR3 is made up of 15 amino acids. CDR3 amino acids: CASSFGGVGGNTQYF. CDR3 coding DNA: TGTGCCAGCAGTTTTGGTGGTGTTGGGGGGAATACGCAGTATTTT.

The gene calls are TRBV7-9 and TRBJ2-3; maybe TRBD1 (6 bases). This CDR3 has 14 residues. The V end lost 5 bases, the J end lost 4 bases, and 13 bases lay between the germline ends. Germline lookup yields CDR1 SEHNR and CDR2 FQNEAQ (reference sequence). The CDR3 coding sequence is TGTGCCAGCAGCCTCCGACAGGTGCCAGATACGCAGTATTTT. This gives the protein CASSLRQVPDTQYF.

This clonotype was found many times. This chain uses TRBV28 with TRBJ1-2, with TRBD1 as a possible D gene (5 bases). V lost 6 bases and J 8 bases, leaving 16 bases between the germline ends. The CDR3 spans 13 residues. Germline V gene lookup returns CDR1 MDHEN and CDR2 SYDVKM. CDR3 sequence reads: CASRRGPSLGYTF. Here the CDR3 DNA reads TGTGCCAGCAGGAGGGGACCGTCCCTGGGCTACACCTTC.

This clonotype was counted ten times or more. The rearrangement joins TRBV20-1 to TRBJ1-6, with 10 bases matching TRBD1. The CDR3 covers 16 residues. CDR1 is DFQATT and CDR2 is SNEGSKA in the germline V gene (reference sequence). Trimming at V came to 5 bases and at J to 7 bases, leaving 11 bases not matched to a gene. The CDR3 DNA reads as TGCAGTGCTTCATTTGGGACAGGGGTGAGCAATTCACCCCTCCACTTT. It specifies CSASFGTGVSNSPLHF.

This clonotype was seen a few times. The V gene is TRBV18, the J gene TRBJ1-1; weak D call: TRBD1 (5 bases). This CDR3 has 13 residues. V lost 9 bases and J 1 base, leaving 12 bases between the germline ends. CDR1 is KGHSH, CDR2 LQKENI, per germline. The CDR3 loop reads CASHIDRNTEAFF. In nucleotides, the CDR3 is TGTGCCAGTCATATTGACAGGAACACTGAAGCTTTCTTT.

This clonotype was seen ten or more times. The chain couples TRBV18 to TRBJ2-5, with D uncertain. CDR1 is KGHSH, CDR2 LQKENI, per germline. The CDR3 extends over 13 amino acids. With 2 bases removed from V and 2 bases from J, the gap between germline ends came to 6 bases. In DNA, the CDR3 is TGTGCCAGCTCACCATCCATGCAAGAGACCCAGTACTTC. This encodes CASSPSMQETQYF.

The CDR3 is CASLKGTGFTDTQYF. CDR3 in DNA: TGTGCCAGCCTCAAGGGGACAGGGTTTACAGATACGCAGTATTTT. V gene TRBV7-6 combines with J gene TRBJ2-3; 9 nucleotides line up with TRBD1. J lost 3 bases, V lost 8 bases, and 9 bases had no gene match. Germline CDR1 reads SGHVS; CDR2 reads FNYEAQ. This CDR3 has 15 amino acids.

This clonotype has ten or more counts. The chain uses TRBV20-1 and TRBJ2-5, with D possibly TRBD2 on 6 matching bases. V lost 0 bases to trimming and J lost 2 bases, with 13 bases between them. Germline V lookup: CDR1 DFQATT, CDR2 SNEGSKA (reference sequence). CDR3 length: 15 amino acids. CDR3 region: CSARDRAGRQETQYF. Here the CDR3 DNA reads TGCAGTGCTAGAGATCGGGCGGGACGACAAGAGACCCAGTACTTC.

This clonotype showed up just a few times. This chain uses TRBV4-3 with TRBJ2-3; 7 nucleotides align to TRBD1. CDR1 and CDR2 (germline): LGHNA, YSLEER. This CDR3 has 16 amino acids. Germline trimming cut 0 bases from V and 4 bases from J; bases unmatched to any gene: 7. CDR3 amino acids: CASSQDTWTGSDTQYF. The CDR3 nucleotides are TGCGCCAGCAGCCAAGATACATGGACAGGATCAGATACGCAGTATTTT.

This clonotype was observed a handful of times. The V and J genes are TRBV20-1 and TRBJ1-6, with D unclear. Germline values: CDR1 DFQATT, CDR2 SNEGSKA (reference sequence). Trimming took 5 bases from V and 7 from J, leaving 15 bases between them. CDR3 size: 14 residues. Here the CDR3 reads CSADANRRNSPLHF. In nucleotides, the CDR3 is TGCAGTGCTGACGCTAACCGAAGAAATTCACCCCTCCACTTT.

This clonotype was counted many times. The chain has TRBV28 and TRBJ2-1; D call uncertain. V lost 6 bases and J 5 bases, leaving 14 bases between the germline ends. The CDR3 consists of 14 residues. Germline V CDR1 and CDR2: MDHEN, SYDVKM. The CDR3 DNA reads as TGTGCCAGCAGGCTCTCCCGGCCCAACAATGAGCAGTTCTTC. Protein sequence: CASRLSRPNNEQFF.

This clonotype counts as medium-sized. The chain combines TRBV2 with TRBJ2-1, with D perhaps TRBD1 (5 bases). The CDR3 length is 13 residues. V was clipped by 6 bases and J by 7 bases, with 13 bases between them. The germline gives CDR1 SNHLY, CDR2 FYNNEI. Here the CDR3 reads CASRNGQGNEQFF. CDR3 sequence (DNA): TGTGCCAGCAGGAACGGGCAGGGTAATGAGCAGTTCTTC.

The genes are TRBV12-3 or TRBV12-4 and TRBJ2-3; unclear D gene. V was cut by 4 bases and J by 3 bases, with 8 bases left in between. The CDR3 has 13 amino acids. The CDR3 is CASSSLITDTQYF. The CDR3 nucleotides read TGTGCCAGCAGTTCACTTATAACAGATACGCAGTATTTT.

The J gene is TRBJ1-2, the V gene TRBV28; 8 positions agree with TRBD1. The CDR3 contains 16 residues. V dropped 5 bases and J dropped 6; count of bases not matched to a gene: 14. In germline, CDR1 is MDHEN, CDR2 SYDVKM. As DNA, the CDR3 is TGTGCCAGCAGTCCTTCCGCCCAGGGGGCTTCCCATGGCTACACCTTC. It codes for CASSPSAQGASHGYTF.

This clonotype has a count of ten or more. This chain connects TRBV18 to TRBJ1-2; no definite D call. Germline lookup yields CDR1 KGHSH and CDR2 LQKENI. The CDR3 spans 12 residues. V dropped 6 bases and J dropped 3 bases, with 8 bases sitting between them. CDR3 in DNA: TGTGCCAGCTCCATGGAACACTATGGCTACACCTTC. Translation: CASSMEHYGYTF.

This sequence joins TRBV20-1 and TRBJ1-1, with a weak D call TRBD1 (5 bases). The V gene's germline CDR1 is DFQATT and CDR2 SNEGSKA (reference sequence). The CDR3 runs 14 residues. Trimming removed 0 bases at V and 1 base at J, with 9 bases between. The CDR3 loop reads CSARDLDKNTEAFF. The CDR3 DNA reads as TGCAGTGCTAGAGATCTGGACAAGAACACTGAAGCTTTCTTT.

V usage is TRBV5-4 and J usage is TRBJ2-3; TRBD2 matches 10 bases. Trimming at V came to 4 bases and at J to 1 base, leaving 9 bases not matched to a gene. Germline V CDR1 and CDR2: SGHNT, YYREEE (reference sequence). This CDR3 region has 17 residues. DNA of the CDR3: TGTGCCAGCAGCCTTGAGCCCGGGACTAGCGGCACAGATACGCAGTATTTT. Its protein is CASSLEPGTSGTDTQYF.

The chain links TRBV30 to TRBJ1-2, with no clear D. From germline, CDR1 is GTSNPN and CDR2 SVGIG (reference sequence). V gave up 3 bases and J gave up 6 bases, with 14 bases separating them. CDR3 size: 13 residues. CDR3 sequence reads: CAWRKGRSDGYTF. CDR3 DNA: TGTGCCTGGAGGAAGGGTAGGAGCGATGGCTACACCTTC.

This clonotype was found many times. The rearrangement links TRBV2 to TRBJ2-1; D remains unclear. Trimming pared 1 base from V and 7 bases from J, leaving 5 bases between. The germline V gene has CDR1 SNHLY and CDR2 FYNNEI. The length of the CDR3 is 12 residues. The CDR3 protein is CASSEGGNEQFF. The CDR3 coding sequence is TGTGCCAGCAGTGAAGGGGGAAATGAGCAGTTCTTC.

This clonotype was detected ten times or more. The chain is built from TRBV5-1 and TRBJ2-5, with TRBD2 identical over 10 bases. Trimming at V came to 3 bases and at J to 0 bases, leaving 5 bases not matched to a gene. Per the germline V gene, CDR1 is SGHRS and CDR2 is YFSETQ. The CDR3 totals 16 residues. DNA of the CDR3: TGCGCCAGCAGCTACCGACTAGCGGGCAACCAAGAGACCCAGTACTTC. This gives the protein CASSYRLAGNQETQYF.

The chain combines TRBV27 with TRBJ2-3; no definite D call. The CDR3 has 13 residues. CDR1 is MNHEY, CDR2 SMNVEV, per germline (reference sequence). V dropped 11 bases and J dropped 0 bases, with 12 bases sitting between them. The CDR3 loop reads CALGIPSTDTQYF. In nucleotides, the CDR3 is TGTGCCCTGGGTATTCCTAGCACAGATACGCAGTATTTT.